The sequence of this TCR beta chain was determined in a study of T cell repertoires in cytomegalovirus infection. TCRdb itself ran the reads through MiXCR, one entry per CDR3 protein. The sample carries some 77,000 distinct CDR3 sequences, about 3.8% recorded once. This clonotype was counted ten times or more. The clonotype was recovered from a human donor in good health (CMV status not recorded). Some clones in this sample may be carry-over from other donors' samples. Sequenced input: PBMCs.

CDR3 coding DNA: TGCAGTGCTGGACGGCCAGGGGAAGCTTTCTTT. This translates into CSAGRPGEAFF. The V and J genes are TRBV20-1 and TRBJ1-1; a weak D match, TRBD1 (5 bases). The CDR3 extends over 11 amino acids. The V end lost 5 bases, the J end lost 8 bases, and 12 bases lay between the germline ends. The germline V gene encodes CDR1 DFQATT and CDR2 SNEGSKA (reference sequence).